Sequencing of this T cell receptor (beta chain) was carried out in a study of blood T cell repertoires in COVID-19. A few counts support this clone. Clones were read by immunoSEQ multiplex PCR, and TCRdb kept only the in-frame ones, dropping some. The data show 400,000 or so clones, around 90% seen once. Germline V lookup: CDR1 SNHLY, CDR2 FYNNEI. The CDR3 is 17 amino acids. V lost 6 bases to trimming and J lost 8 bases; unmatched junction nucleotides: 17. Sequenced: peripheral blood. This TCR was sampled from a man between 18 and 35 years old with COVID-19, enrolled during active disease. The chain has TRBV2 and TRBJ2-1, with TRBD2 matching over 9 bases. CDR3 sequence reads: CASSYRGSGRPGDEQFF. DNA of the CDR3: TGTGCCAGCAGCTACAGAGGAAGCGGGAGGCCCGGGGATGAGCAGTTCTTC.